This T cell receptor beta chain is from a study of tumor and adjacent non-tumor tissue in lung cancer. The library came from three nested PCR rounds adapted from ARM-PCR protocols. Via MiXCR, TCRdb re-called the multiplex PCR reads, giving one row per CDR3 protein. Of 90,000 to 110,000 distinct CDR3 sequences listed, roughly 75% are singletons. This sample's RNA came from whole unsorted tissue. Looked up from germline, CDR1 is SGHRS and CDR2 is YFSETQ. The CDR3 spans 14 residues. In the case of this clonotype: A read error may produce the germline difference seen at one junction end.

The chain recombines TRBV5-1 with TRBJ2-3, with unresolved D. The TCR originated in a woman in her sixties with non-small cell lung cancer. Material for sequencing was lung tumor tissue. The CDR3: CTSSLAATTDTQYF. Written as DNA, the CDR3 is TGCACCAGCAGCTTGGCCGCGACCACAGATACGCAGTATTTT.